This note documents a single TCR beta chain sequence. As yet, its antigen is unknown. Libraries were prepared by immunoSEQ multiplex PCR; TCRdb keeps only in-frame clonotypes and omits some of them. The repertoire includes over 65,000 clones, approximately 90% of them detected once, and roughly 8% sits in the top ten. The sample comes from a study of OX40 agonist ivuxolimab in advanced cancers. Regarding the study as a whole: Some nonresponders additionally presented with little normalized T-cell clonal expansion. Still undetermined is the antigen specificity of the expanded peripheral T cells.

V dropped 5 bases and J dropped 2 bases, with 7 bases sitting between them. Germline loops: CDR1 SNHLY, CDR2 FYNNEI. This CDR3 spans 12 amino acids. The source material was CD4+ or CD8+ T cells sorted from blood, sampled in a trial of the OX40 agonist ivuxolimab. The receptor's source is an adult with an advanced solid tumor such as melanoma, head and neck, liver or kidney cancer. This chain links TRBV2 with TRBJ2-7, with D perhaps matching TRBD1 or TRBD2 (5 bases each). In nucleotides, the CDR3 is TGTGCCAGCAGTCCGGGGCCCTACGAGCAGTACTTC. Its protein product is CASSPGPYEQYF.